Listed here is a single T cell receptor beta chain. Antigen unknown. The entry originates in a study of identical twins. Study outcomes and limitations: Insertions were reduced in abundant cord blood beta clonotypes but not in memory repertoires. The conclusions drew on cross-sectional statistical analysis instead of tracking the same donors. Out-of-frame alpha sequences common to twins were enriched for low generation probability.

Everyone who donated was a healthy Caucasian. TCRdb re-analysed the 5' RACE reads in MiXCR, keeping a single row per CDR3 protein. The table lists about 240,000 distinct CDR3 sequences, more than 9.5% of them singletons, with roughly 4% in the top ten. Another study also made use of these data, one on yellow fever vaccine responses in identical twins.

What was sequenced was memory (CD45RO+) T cells sorted from blood. The source of this sequence is a woman under 30 in good health.

As DNA, the CDR3 is TGTGCCAGCACGTTGATTCGCGGGAACACTGAAGCTTTCTTT. Its protein product is CASTLIRGNTEAFF. The chain combines TRBV7-2 with TRBJ1-1; D gene unclear. The germline V and J ends were trimmed by 7 bases and 1 base, with 13 bases remaining between them. Per germline, CDR1 SGHTA and CDR2 FQGNSA. This CDR3 is built from 14 residues.